The entry below describes one TCR beta chain. The antigen is not known. The data were obtained in a study of immune evolution from preneoplasia to lung adenocarcinoma. Nucleic acids came from premalignant or tumor cells enriched by macro-dissection. Notes on the study in general: Normal lung had highest clonality; later lesions appeared denser, more diverse. From normal lung to invasive adenocarcinoma, top clone frequencies appeared to decrease.

TCRdb's table, derived via immunoSEQ multiplex PCR, lists solely in-frame clones and lacks some. The sample comprises some 12,000 clones, approximately 90% of which are singletons, and less than 4.5% rests with the top ten. V lost 7 bases and J 0 bases, leaving 11 bases between the germline ends. The CDR3 totals 14 residues. CDR1 is MNHEY and CDR2 is SMNVEV in the germline V gene (reference sequence). This sequence was found in a person between 70 and 80 years old with invasive lung adenocarcinoma. The sequenced sample was FFPE invasive lung adenocarcinoma tissue. The rearrangement joins TRBV27 to TRBJ2-3, with D perhaps TRBD1 (5 bases). In DNA, the CDR3 is TGTGCCAGCATGGGGCTGGGGAGCACAGATACGCAGTATTTT. It codes for CASMGLGSTDTQYF.